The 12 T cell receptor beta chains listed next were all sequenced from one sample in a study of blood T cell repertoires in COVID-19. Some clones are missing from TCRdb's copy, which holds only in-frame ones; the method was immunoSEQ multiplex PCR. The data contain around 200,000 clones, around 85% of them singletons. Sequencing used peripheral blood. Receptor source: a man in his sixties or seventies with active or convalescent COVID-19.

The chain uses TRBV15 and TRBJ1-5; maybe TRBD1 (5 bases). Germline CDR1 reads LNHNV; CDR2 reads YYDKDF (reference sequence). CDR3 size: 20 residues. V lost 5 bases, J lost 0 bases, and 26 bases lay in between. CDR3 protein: CATSSDLTHSGVYSNQPQHF. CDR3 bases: TGTGCCACCAGCTCAGATCTGACCCACTCGGGGGTCTATAGCAATCAGCCCCAGCATTTT.

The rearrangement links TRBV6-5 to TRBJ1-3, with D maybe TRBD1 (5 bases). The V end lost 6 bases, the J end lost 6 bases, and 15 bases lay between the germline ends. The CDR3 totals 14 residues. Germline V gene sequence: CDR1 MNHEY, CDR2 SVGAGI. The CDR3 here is CASSPPGVPNTIYF. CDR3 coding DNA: TGTGCCAGCAGCCCCCCGGGGGTCCCAAACACCATATATTTT.

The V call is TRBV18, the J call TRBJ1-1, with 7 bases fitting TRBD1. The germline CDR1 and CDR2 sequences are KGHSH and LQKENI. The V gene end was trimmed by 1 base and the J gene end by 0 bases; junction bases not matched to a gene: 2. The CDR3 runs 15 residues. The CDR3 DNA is TGTGCCAGCTCACCACGGGACAGCCTGAACACTGAAGCTTTCTTT. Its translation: CASSPRDSLNTEAFF.

The CDR3 sequence is CASSRGLWDSGYTF. DNA of the CDR3: TGCGCCAGCAGCCGCGGACTGTGGGATAGTGGCTACACCTTC. The chain is built from TRBV5-1 and TRBJ1-2, with D hard to call. Germline lookup yields CDR1 SGHRS and CDR2 YFSETQ. With 4 bases removed from V and 7 bases from J, the gap between germline ends came to 17 bases. The CDR3 is 14 residues long.

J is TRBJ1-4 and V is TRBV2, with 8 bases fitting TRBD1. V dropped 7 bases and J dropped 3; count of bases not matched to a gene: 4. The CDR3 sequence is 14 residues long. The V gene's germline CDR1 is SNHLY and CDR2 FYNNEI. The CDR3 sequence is CASTQGAANEKLFF. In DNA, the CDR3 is TGTGCCAGCACCCAGGGGGCGGCTAATGAAAAACTGTTTTTT.

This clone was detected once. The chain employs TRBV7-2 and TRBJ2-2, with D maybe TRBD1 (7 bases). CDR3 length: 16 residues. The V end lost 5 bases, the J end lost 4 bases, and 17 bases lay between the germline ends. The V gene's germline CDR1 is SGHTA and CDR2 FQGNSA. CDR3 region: CASSPRGAGFTGELFF. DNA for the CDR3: TGTGCCAGCAGCCCCAGGGGGGCGGGGTTCACCGGGGAGCTGTTTTTT.

CDR3 in DNA: TGCAGTGCTAGTAGACCCTTGGGCCCCGAAAAACTGTTTTTT. Its protein is CSASRPLGPEKLFF. V is TRBV20-1 and J is TRBJ1-4; D is undetermined. The CDR3 consists of 14 residues. From germline, CDR1 is DFQATT and CDR2 SNEGSKA (reference sequence). The V end lost 3 bases, the J end lost 8 bases, and 16 bases lay between the germline ends.

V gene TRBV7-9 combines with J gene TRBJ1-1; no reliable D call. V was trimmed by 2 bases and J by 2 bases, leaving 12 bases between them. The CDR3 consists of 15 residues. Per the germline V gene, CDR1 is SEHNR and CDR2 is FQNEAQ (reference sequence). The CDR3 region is CASSLSQLRNTEAFF. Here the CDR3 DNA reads TGTGCCAGCAGCTTATCACAGCTAAGAAACACTGAAGCTTTCTTT.

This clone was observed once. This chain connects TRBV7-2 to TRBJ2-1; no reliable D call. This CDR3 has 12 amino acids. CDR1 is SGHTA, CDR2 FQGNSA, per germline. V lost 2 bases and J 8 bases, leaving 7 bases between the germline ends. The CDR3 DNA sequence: TGTGCCAGCAGCTTATTCGGTGATGAGCAGTTCTTC. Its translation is CASSLFGDEQFF.

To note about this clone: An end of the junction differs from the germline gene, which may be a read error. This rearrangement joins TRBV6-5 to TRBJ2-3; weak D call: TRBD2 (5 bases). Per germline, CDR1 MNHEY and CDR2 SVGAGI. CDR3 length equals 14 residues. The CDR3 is CASSLRGSIDTQYF. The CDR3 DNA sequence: TGTGCCAGCAGTTTACGGGGTAGCATAGATACGCAGTATTTT.

This CDR3 reads CASGRLTTNEKLFF. The CDR3 DNA follows: TGTGCCAGCGGCCGACTGACAACTAATGAAAAACTGTTTTTT. This rearrangement joins TRBV2 to TRBJ1-4; no clear D. The CDR3 totals 14 residues. CDR1 is SNHLY and CDR2 is FYNNEI in the germline V gene. Trimming stripped 8 bases from V and 0 bases from J, with 10 bases between.

The CDR3 is CASSYGTSSYEQYF. DNA for the CDR3: TGTGCCAGCAGTTACGGGACAAGCTCCTACGAGCAGTACTTC. The chain joins TRBV6-2 or TRBV6-3 to TRBJ2-7; possible D gene TRBD1, 6 bases. There are 14 residues in the CDR3. Germline V CDR1 and CDR2: MNHEY, SVGEGT. The germline V and J ends were trimmed by 2 bases and 0 bases, with 8 bases remaining between them.